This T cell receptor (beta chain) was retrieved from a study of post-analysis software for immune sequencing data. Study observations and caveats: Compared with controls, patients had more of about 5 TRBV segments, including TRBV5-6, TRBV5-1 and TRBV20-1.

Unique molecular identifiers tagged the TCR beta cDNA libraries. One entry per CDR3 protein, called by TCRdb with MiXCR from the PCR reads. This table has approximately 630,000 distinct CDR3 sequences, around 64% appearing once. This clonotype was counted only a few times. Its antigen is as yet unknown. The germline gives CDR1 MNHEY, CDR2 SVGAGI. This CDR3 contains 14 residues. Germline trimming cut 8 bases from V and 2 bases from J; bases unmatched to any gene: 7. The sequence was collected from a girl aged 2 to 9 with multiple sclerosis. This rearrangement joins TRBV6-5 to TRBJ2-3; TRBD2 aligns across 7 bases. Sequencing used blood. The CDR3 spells CASSPSGNTDTQYF. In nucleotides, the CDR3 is TGTGCCAGCTCTCCTAGCGGAAACACAGATACGCAGTATTTT.